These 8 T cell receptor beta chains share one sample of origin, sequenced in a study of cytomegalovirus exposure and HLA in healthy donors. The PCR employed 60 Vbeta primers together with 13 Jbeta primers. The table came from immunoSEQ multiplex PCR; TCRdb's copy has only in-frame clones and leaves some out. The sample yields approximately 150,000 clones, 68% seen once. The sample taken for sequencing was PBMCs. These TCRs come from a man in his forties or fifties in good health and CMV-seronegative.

The CDR3 DNA reads TGTGCCAGCAGCCCCGGGACAGGGCAAATAACGGTCTATGGCTACACCTTC. It specifies CASSPGTGQITVYGYTF. The V gene is TRBV5-6, the J gene TRBJ1-2, with 9 positions matching TRBD1. CDR3 length: 17 residues. The V and J ends lost 4 bases and 4 bases, in that order; junction bases with no gene match: 14. CDR1 and CDR2 (germline): SGHDT, YYEEEE.

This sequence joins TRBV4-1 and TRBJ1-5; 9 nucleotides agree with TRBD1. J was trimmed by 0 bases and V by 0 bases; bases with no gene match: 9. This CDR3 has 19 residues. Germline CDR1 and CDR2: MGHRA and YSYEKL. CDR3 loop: CASSQDGDRVFSSNQPQHF. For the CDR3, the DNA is TGCGCCAGCAGCCAAGATGGGGACAGGGTTTTTTCTAGCAATCAGCCCCAGCATTTT.

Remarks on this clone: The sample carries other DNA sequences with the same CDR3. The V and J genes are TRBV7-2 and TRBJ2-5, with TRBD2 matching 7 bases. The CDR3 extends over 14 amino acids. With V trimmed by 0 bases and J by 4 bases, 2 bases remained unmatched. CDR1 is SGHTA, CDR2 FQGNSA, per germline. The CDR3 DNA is TGTGCCAGCAGCTTAGCGGGGGGGGGAGAGACCCAGTACTTC. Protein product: CASSLAGGGETQYF.

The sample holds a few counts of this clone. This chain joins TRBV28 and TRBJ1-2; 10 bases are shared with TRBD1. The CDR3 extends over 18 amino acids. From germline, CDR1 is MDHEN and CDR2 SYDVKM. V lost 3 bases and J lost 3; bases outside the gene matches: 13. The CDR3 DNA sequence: TGTGCCAGCAGTTTCCCTTCCCCCTGGGACAGGGGAGACTATGGCTACACCTTC. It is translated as CASSFPSPWDRGDYGYTF.

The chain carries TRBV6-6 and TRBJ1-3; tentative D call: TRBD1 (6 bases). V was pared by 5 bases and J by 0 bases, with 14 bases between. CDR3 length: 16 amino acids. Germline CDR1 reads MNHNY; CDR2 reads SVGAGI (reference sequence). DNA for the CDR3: TGTGCCAGCAGTACCCCGACAGGACTCTCTGGAAACACCATATATTTT. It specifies CASSTPTGLSGNTIYF.

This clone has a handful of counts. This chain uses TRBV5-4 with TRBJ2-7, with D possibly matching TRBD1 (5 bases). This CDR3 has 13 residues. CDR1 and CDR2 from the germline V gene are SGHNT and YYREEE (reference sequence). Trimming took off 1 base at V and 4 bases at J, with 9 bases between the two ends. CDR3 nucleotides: TGTGCCAGCAGCTTGACAGGTCGTTACGAGCAGTACTTC. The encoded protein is CASSLTGRYEQYF.

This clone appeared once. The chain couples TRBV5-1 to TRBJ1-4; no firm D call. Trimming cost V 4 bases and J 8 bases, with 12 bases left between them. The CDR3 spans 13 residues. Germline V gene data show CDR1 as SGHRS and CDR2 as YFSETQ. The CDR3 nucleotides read TGCGCCAGCAGCCGGGGAATGAAGGAAAAACTGTTTTTT. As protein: CASSRGMKEKLFF.

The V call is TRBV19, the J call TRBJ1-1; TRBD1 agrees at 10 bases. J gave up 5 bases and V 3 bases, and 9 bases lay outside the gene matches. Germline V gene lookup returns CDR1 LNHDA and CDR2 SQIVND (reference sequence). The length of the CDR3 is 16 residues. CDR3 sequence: CASSIGQGVVGTEAFF. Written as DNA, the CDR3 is TGTGCCAGTAGTATTGGACAGGGGGTTGTGGGTACTGAAGCTTTCTTT. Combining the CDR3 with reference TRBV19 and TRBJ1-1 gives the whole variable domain DGGITQSPKYLFRKEGQNVTLSCEQNLNHDAMYWYRQDPGQGLRLIYYSQIVNDFQKGDIAEGYSVSREKKESFPLTVTSAQKNPTAFYLCASSIGQGVVGTEAFFGQGTRLTVV.